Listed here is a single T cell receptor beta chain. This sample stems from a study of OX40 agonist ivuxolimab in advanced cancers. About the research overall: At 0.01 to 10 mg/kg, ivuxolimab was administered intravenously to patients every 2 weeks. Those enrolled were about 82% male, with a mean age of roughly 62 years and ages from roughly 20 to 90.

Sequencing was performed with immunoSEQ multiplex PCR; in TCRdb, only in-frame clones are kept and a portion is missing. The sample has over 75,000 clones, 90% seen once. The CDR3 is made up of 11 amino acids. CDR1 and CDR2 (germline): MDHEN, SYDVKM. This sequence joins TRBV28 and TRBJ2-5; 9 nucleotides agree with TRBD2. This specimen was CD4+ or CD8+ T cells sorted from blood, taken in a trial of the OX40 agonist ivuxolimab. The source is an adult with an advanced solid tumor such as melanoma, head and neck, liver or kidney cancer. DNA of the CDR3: TGTGTTAGCGGGAGTGAAGAGACCCAGTACTTC. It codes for CVSGSEETQYF.